The subject of this entry is one TCR beta chain. Its antigen is still unknown. The entry originates in a study of T cell responses to AZD1222 COVID-19 vaccine. The study, taken as a whole, reports: Only a handful of people who got AZD1222 tested seropositive at baseline. Donors, mostly white British, included more females; clonal diversity was possibly underestimated. A rise in Spike-specific TCR breadth and depth followed two AZD1222 doses.

Pooled samples include second doses given at about 4 or 12 weeks. Germline values: CDR1 MGHRA, CDR2 YSYEKL. The CDR3 covers 16 residues. J gave up 3 bases and V 5 bases, and 10 bases lay outside the gene matches. The repertoire was sequenced with immunoSEQ multiplex PCR; TCRdb's copy has only in-frame clones and lacks some. Here the sample spans roughly 140,000 clones, 87% being singletons. This chain joins TRBV4-1 and TRBJ2-1; 7 positions agree with TRBD2. The input for sequencing was peripheral blood, taken 28 days after the second AZD1222 dose. The receptor was derived from an adult who received the AZD1222 COVID-19 vaccine. The CDR3 nucleotides read TGCGCCAGCAGCAATATCCCCCGGACTAGCTACAATGAGCAGTTCTTC. Its translation is CASSNIPRTSYNEQFF.